This T cell receptor beta chain was captured in a study of T cell responses to AZD1222 COVID-19 vaccine. Overall study context: It was second doses at about 4 or about 12 weeks that were pooled. Study observations and caveats: At 160-218 and 743-854, vaccine-associated CD4 TCRs were dominant, and they spanned spike. Baseline antibody screening turned up just a handful of seropositive AZD1222 recipients.

Germline values: CDR1 SGDLS, CDR2 YYNGEE. The junction had 8 bases not matched to a gene; V was cut back by 2 bases and J by 4 bases. The CDR3 contains 15 residues. Sequencing was performed with immunoSEQ multiplex PCR; in TCRdb, only in-frame clones are kept and a portion is missing. The sample comprises around 140,000 clones, around 93% of which are singletons, and over 8% rests with the top ten. A remark on this clone: Its target is not known.

Specimen: peripheral blood, collected on day 0 of AZD1222 vaccination. The genes are TRBV9 and TRBJ1-1; the match to TRBD1 covers 7 bases. This TCR derives from an adult in good health. The CDR3: CASSVLQGIGTEAFF. The CDR3 DNA follows: TGTGCCAGCAGCGTTTTACAGGGGATTGGCACTGAAGCTTTCTTT.